These 5 T cell receptor beta chains share one sample of origin, sequenced in a study of patients and donors after allogeneic stem cell transplantation. TCRdb reanalysed the RT-PCR reads using MiXCR and keeps one entry per CDR3 protein. The table records roughly 40,000 distinct CDR3 sequences, about 30% of them present only once. Sequencing was performed on blood, either unsorted or a sorted T cell fraction (not recorded which). The receptors derive from a human donor who was either an allogeneic HSCT recipient or a stem cell or donor lymphocyte infusion donor (not recorded which). It is not recorded whose cells these are; they may come from a transplant donor.

This clonotype was detected only a few times. A junction boundary mismatches the germline segment, possibly from a read error. The J gene is TRBJ1-3, the V gene TRBV18; D remains ambiguous. This CDR3 spans 13 amino acids. Germline V CDR1 and CDR2: KGHSH, LQKENI. CDR3 residues: CASAPAGTDTIYF. The CDR3 DNA reads as TGTGCCAGCGCACCGGCGGGTACGGACACCATATATTTT. The whole variable domain, remainder taken from reference TRBV18 and TRBJ1-3, is NAGVMQNPRHLVRRRGQEARLRCSPMKGHSHVYWYRQLPEEGLKFMVYLQKENIIDESGMPKERFSAEFPKEGPSILRIQQVVRGDSAAYFCASAPAGTDTIYFGEGSWLTVV.

V usage is TRBV20-1 and J usage is TRBJ1-2; the match to TRBD1 covers 10 bases. The V gene end was trimmed by 1 base and the J gene end by 0 bases; junction bases not matched to a gene: 5. The CDR3 covers 16 residues. The germline gives CDR1 DFQATT, CDR2 SNEGSKA (reference sequence). The CDR3 DNA sequence: TGCAGTGCTAGAGCCGGGACAGGGGAAGCTAACTATGGCTACACCTTC. Residues: CSARAGTGEANYGYTF.

The chain couples TRBV20-1 to TRBJ2-2, with D perhaps given as TRBD1 or TRBD2 (5 bases each). The CDR3 consists of 18 residues. Trimming removed 1 base at V and 0 bases at J, with 18 bases between. CDR1 is DFQATT, CDR2 SNEGSKA, per germline (reference sequence). Written as DNA, the CDR3 is TGCAGTGCTAGAGTCGGGTTGGGACGGAGCGCGAACACCGGGGAGCTGTTTTTT. Translated, it gives CSARVGLGRSANTGELFF.

The V call is TRBV11-2, the J call TRBJ2-5; no clear D gene. V was clipped by 6 bases and J by 8 bases, with 10 bases between them. The CDR3 length is 11 residues. CDR1 is SGHAT, CDR2 FQNNGV, per germline. In DNA form, the CDR3 reads TGTGCCAGCAGGATTGAAGTAACCCAGTACTTC. It encodes CASRIEVTQYF.

This clonotype has only a few counts. The chain is built from TRBV6-5 and TRBJ1-2, with D perhaps matching TRBD1 (5 bases). Trimming removed 7 bases at V and 6 bases at J, with 18 bases between. The CDR3 extends over 14 amino acids. CDR1 is MNHEY and CDR2 is SVGAGI in the germline V gene. CDR3 amino acids: CASTRWGGADGYTF. CDR3 in DNA: TGTGCCAGCACGCGTTGGGGAGGGGCGGATGGCTACACCTTC.